Listed here are 25 T cell receptor beta chains from one sample, sequenced in a study of blood T cell repertoires in COVID-19. Assay used: immunoSEQ multiplex PCR; TCRdb lists only in-frame clones, some missing. The sample lists over 350,000 clones; approximately 90% were seen once. The sequenced material came from peripheral blood. These receptors were obtained from a woman in her 30s with acute or convalescent COVID-19.

The rearrangement joins TRBV7-9 to TRBJ1-2; D perhaps matches TRBD1 (6 bases). The CDR3 extends over 13 amino acids. The germline V and J ends were trimmed by 6 bases and 2 bases, with 10 bases remaining between them. Germline CDR1 SEHNR, CDR2 FQNEAQ (reference sequence). The CDR3 nucleotides read TGTGCCAGCAGGGGGACAACCAACTATGGCTACACCTTC. Its protein product is CASRGTTNYGYTF. The full variable domain, rest sourced from reference TRBV7-9 and TRBJ1-2, is DTGVSQNPRHKITKRGQNVTFRCDPISEHNRLYWYRQTLGQGPEFLTYFQNEAQLEKSRLLSDRFSAERPKGSFSTLEIQRTEQGDSAMYLCASRGTTNYGYTFGSGTRLTVV.

This clone was seen a single time. The chain employs TRBV9 and TRBJ2-1; the match to TRBD2 covers 12 bases. Germline CDR1 is SGDLS and CDR2 is YYNGEE. Germline trimming cut 1 base from V and 4 bases from J; bases unmatched to any gene: 3. The CDR3 has 16 amino acids. The CDR3 here is CASSVLGTSGYNEQFF. CDR3 DNA: TGTGCCAGCAGCGTATTAGGGACTAGCGGGTACAATGAGCAGTTCTTC.

V and J are TRBV4-1 and TRBJ1-6; no definite D call. CDR3 size: 16 residues. V was clipped by 1 base and J by 2 bases, with 9 bases between them. The germline gives CDR1 MGHRA, CDR2 YSYEKL. CDR3 in amino acids: CASSQAPSAYNSPLHF. CDR3 sequence (DNA): TGCGCCAGCAGCCAAGCCCCAAGCGCCTATAATTCACCCCTCCACTTT.

The CDR3 loop reads CASSPSSGANVLTF. In DNA, the CDR3 is TGTGCCAGCAGCCCCAGCTCTGGGGCCAACGTCCTGACTTTC. The chain uses TRBV7-2 and TRBJ2-6; D gene ambiguous. Trimming shortened V by 5 bases and J by 0 bases, and 5 bases separated the two germline ends. The CDR3 has 14 amino acids. From germline, CDR1 is SGHTA and CDR2 FQGNSA.

The chain recombines TRBV5-1 with TRBJ2-4, with D possibly matching TRBD1 (5 bases). Germline lookup yields CDR1 SGHRS and CDR2 YFSETQ. This CDR3 has 16 residues. Trimming cost V 2 bases and J 8 bases, with 20 bases left between them. In DNA form, the CDR3 reads TGCGCCAGCAGCTTCGGACAATATTCGATTGGGGACATTCAGTACTTC. Its translation is CASSFGQYSIGDIQYF.

The chain links TRBV21-1 to TRBJ1-1; whether TRBD1, the table's D call, matches the DNA was not checked. TRBV21-1 is a pseudogene. This CDR3 comprises 18 residues. The CDR3 sequence: CASSIRQGRWVTYTEAFF. CDR3 nucleotides: TGTGCCAGCAGCATTCGACAGGGACGGTGGGTAACATATACTGAAGCTTTCTTT.

V and J are TRBV7-7 and TRBJ1-1; 8 bases are a match to TRBD1. This CDR3 has 19 residues. The V gene's germline CDR1 is SSHAT and CDR2 FNYEAQ (reference sequence). The J segment lost 3 bases and the V segment lost 5 bases, leaving 20 bases of the junction unmatched. The CDR3 loop reads CASSQQNFFDRGRDTEAFF. DNA for the CDR3: TGTGCCAGCAGCCAACAAAATTTCTTCGACAGGGGTCGGGACACTGAAGCTTTCTTT. Looking up the rest from reference TRBV7-7 and TRBJ1-1 gives the full variable domain: GAGVSQSPRYKVTKRGQDVTLRCDPISSHATLYWYQQALGQGPEFLTYFNYEAQPDKSGLPSDRFSAERPEGSISTLTIQRTEQRDSAMYRCASSQQNFFDRGRDTEAFFGQGTRLTVV.

The J gene is TRBJ2-2, the V gene TRBV6-1, with TRBD2 matching 8 bases. Germline V lookup: CDR1 MNHNS, CDR2 SASEGT. CDR3 length: 15 amino acids. J was trimmed by 3 bases and V by 1 base; bases with no gene match: 1. The chain's CDR3 is CASSEVSGDTGELFF. The CDR3 DNA follows: TGTGCCAGCAGTGAAGTTAGCGGGGACACCGGGGAGCTGTTTTTT.

This rearrangement joins TRBV3-1 (or the pseudogene TRBV3-2) to TRBJ1-3; a weak D match, TRBD1 (6 bases). Looked up from germline, CDR1 is LGHDT and CDR2 is YNNKEL (reference sequence). V gave up 1 base and J gave up 7 bases, with 17 bases separating them. This CDR3 contains 16 residues. This CDR3 is CASSQGPGVSPNTIYF. The CDR3, as DNA: TGTGCCAGCAGCCAAGGGCCAGGGGTGAGCCCGAACACCATATATTTT.

Turning to this clone: An end of the junction differs from the germline gene, which may be a read error. The CDR3 loop is CASSLGNQETQYF. DNA of the CDR3: TGTGCCAGCAGCCTAGGTAACCAAGAGACCCAGTACTTC. V and J are TRBV13 and TRBJ2-5; D unresolved. Germline CDR1 and CDR2: PRHDT and FYEKMQ (reference sequence). The CDR3 consists of 13 residues. The whole variable domain, remainder taken from reference TRBV13 and TRBJ2-5, is AAGVIQSPRHLIKEKRETATLKCYPIPRHDTVYWYQQGPGQDPQFLISFYEKMQSDKGSIPDRFSAQQFSDYHSELNMSSLELGDSALYFCASSLGNQETQYFGPGTRLLVL.

This chain connects TRBV10-3 to TRBJ1-1; the match to TRBD1 covers 7 bases. The CDR3 extends over 13 amino acids. V gave up 9 bases and J gave up 0 bases; unmatched junction bases: 4. CDR1 and CDR2 from the germline V gene are ENHRY and SYGVKD. DNA of the CDR3: TGTGCCATGGCGGGACAGATGAACACTGAAGCTTTCTTT. Its protein product is CAMAGQMNTEAFF.

The genes are TRBV6-5 and TRBJ1-4; 10 positions agree with TRBD1. Germline trimming cut 2 bases from V and 7 bases from J; bases unmatched to any gene: 4. The CDR3 covers 15 residues. Germline V CDR1 and CDR2: MNHEY, SVGAGI. CDR3 nucleotides: TGTGCCAGCAGTTACCGGGACAGGGGCAGTGAAAAACTGTTTTTT. Translated: CASSYRDRGSEKLFF.

This rearrangement joins TRBV4-1 to TRBJ2-1; D is perhaps TRBD1 (5 bases). V was shortened by 1 base and J by 6 bases, with 16 bases between the two germline ends. This CDR3 is 16 amino acids long. The germline V gene has CDR1 MGHRA and CDR2 YSYEKL. The CDR3: CASSQAAGKESNEQFF. The CDR3 DNA is TGCGCCAGCAGCCAAGCAGCAGGGAAGGAGTCCAATGAGCAGTTCTTC.

The DNA for the CDR3 is TGTGCCAGCAGCGACGGGGGAGTTTATACCTACAATGAGCAGTTCTTC. Amino acid sequence: CASSDGGVYTYNEQFF. V and J are TRBV7-9 and TRBJ2-1; D is possibly TRBD2 (6 bases). V shed 5 bases and J shed 2 bases, with 16 bases lying between them. CDR1 and CDR2 (germline): SEHNR, FQNEAQ (reference sequence). The CDR3 totals 16 residues. The full variable domain, completed using reference TRBV7-9 and TRBJ2-1, is DTGVSQNPRHKITKRGQNVTFRCDPISEHNRLYWYRQTLGQGPEFLTYFQNEAQLEKSRLLSDRFSAERPKGSFSTLEIQRTEQGDSAMYLCASSDGGVYTYNEQFFGPGTRLTVL.

V usage is TRBV28 and J usage is TRBJ1-4; D possibly corresponds to TRBD1 (5 bases). The length of the CDR3 is 14 residues. Germline CDR1 MDHEN, CDR2 SYDVKM. V was clipped by 5 bases and J by 3 bases, with 10 bases between them. This CDR3 is CASSPGLSNEKLFF. The CDR3 DNA reads as TGTGCCAGCAGTCCAGGGCTCTCTAATGAAAAACTGTTTTTT.

The chain has TRBV7-9 and TRBJ2-3; TRBD1 is a possible D gene (6 bases). In germline, CDR1 is SEHNR, CDR2 FQNEAQ (reference sequence). This CDR3 comprises 16 residues. The V gene lost 2 bases and the J gene lost 2 bases, with 14 bases spanning the gap. As DNA, the CDR3 is TGTGCCAGCAGCTTAAATCTTAGGGGGACCACAGATACGCAGTATTTT. It encodes CASSLNLRGTTDTQYF.

The V and J genes are TRBV9 and TRBJ2-1; tentatively, D is TRBD2 (6 bases). CDR3 length: 14 residues. V gave up 4 bases and J gave up 4 bases, with 12 bases separating them. Germline V lookup: CDR1 SGDLS, CDR2 YYNGEE. CDR3 loop: CASSPRAGYNEQFF. CDR3 DNA sequence: TGTGCCAGCAGCCCTCGGGCGGGGTACAATGAGCAGTTCTTC.

In this sample, this clone turned up once. The chain employs TRBV7-6 and TRBJ2-2, with unresolved D. The CDR3 runs to 15 residues. Trimming stripped 2 bases from V and 2 bases from J, with 9 bases between. Germline-derived CDR1 and CDR2 are SGHVS and FNYEAQ. As DNA, the CDR3 is TGTGCCAGCAGCTTATTTGCCAGAAACACCGGGGAGCTGTTTTTT. Translated: CASSLFARNTGELFF. Variable domain in full (rest from reference TRBV7-6 and TRBJ2-2): GAGVSQSPRYKVTKRGQDVALRCDPISGHVSLYWYRQALGQGPEFLTYFNYEAQQDKSGLPNDRFSAERPEGSISTLTIQRTEQRDSAMYRCASSLFARNTGELFFGEGSRLTVL.

The V gene is TRBV5-1, the J gene TRBJ1-2; no reliable D call. V was cut by 7 bases and J by 3 bases, with 16 bases left in between. The CDR3 has 14 residues. The germline V gene encodes CDR1 SGHRS and CDR2 YFSETQ. This chain's CDR3 is CASSEGVLDYGYTF. CDR3 sequence (DNA): TGCGCCAGCTCTGAGGGTGTTTTGGACTATGGCTACACCTTC.

V usage is TRBV7-8 and J usage is TRBJ2-7, with 7 bases identical to TRBD1. The CDR3 is 17 amino acids. Germline CDR1 and CDR2: SGHVS and FQNEAQ. V lost 1 base and J lost 1; bases outside the gene matches: 10. CDR3 DNA: TGTGCCAGCAGCTTAGTAGCCGGGGACAGCATGTCCTACGAGCAGTACTTC. It specifies CASSLVAGDSMSYEQYF.

V and J are TRBV4-1 and TRBJ1-1; TRBD1 is a possible D gene (6 bases). Germline CDR1 reads MGHRA; CDR2 reads YSYEKL. The V end lost 4 bases, the J end lost 11 bases, and 17 bases lay between the germline ends. The CDR3 is 13 amino acids. The CDR3 loop reads CASSPRGGAGAFF. CDR3 in DNA: TGCGCCAGCAGCCCCCGGGGGGGGGCGGGGGCTTTCTTT.

The chain combines TRBV2 with TRBJ2-2, with D maybe TRBD2 (5 bases). V was shortened by 6 bases and J by 6 bases, with 11 bases between the two germline ends. Germline V lookup: CDR1 SNHLY, CDR2 FYNNEI. The length of the CDR3 is 13 residues. CDR3 amino acids: CASSGVRAGELFF. The CDR3, as DNA: TGTGCCAGCAGCGGGGTTCGGGCCGGGGAGCTGTTTTTT. Filled out from reference TRBV2 and TRBJ2-2, the complete variable domain reads EPEVTQTPSHQVTQMGQEVILRCVPISNHLYFYWYRQILGQKVEFLVSFYNNEISEKSEIFDDQFSVERPDGSNFTLKIRSTKLEDSAMYFCASSGVRAGELFFGEGSRLTVL.

The J gene is TRBJ2-5, the V gene TRBV11-1; TRBD2 agrees at 9 bases. Trimming removed 4 bases from V and 1 base from J; junction bases left unmatched: 4. The CDR3 runs to 15 residues. Germline V gives CDR1 SGHAT, CDR2 FQDESV (reference sequence). CDR3 in amino acids: CASSSELAGQETQYF. The DNA for the CDR3 is TGTGCCAGCAGCTCAGAACTAGCGGGCCAAGAGACCCAGTACTTC.

V usage is TRBV13 and J usage is TRBJ1-4; no definite D call. V was shortened by 6 bases and J by 6 bases, with 8 bases between the two germline ends. This CDR3 spans 12 amino acids. CDR1 is PRHDT and CDR2 is FYEKMQ in the germline V gene (reference sequence). CDR3 bases: TGTGCCAGCAGTGAGCATGATGAAAAACTGTTTTTT. Translating it yields CASSEHDEKLFF.

The rearrangement joins TRBV5-4 to TRBJ1-2, with D hard to call. The CDR3 spans 14 residues. V lost 1 base to trimming and J lost 5 bases, with 12 bases between them. Germline V gene data show CDR1 as SGHNT and CDR2 as YYREEE (reference sequence). CDR3 sequence: CASSLSSRIYGYTF. The DNA for the CDR3 is TGTGCCAGCAGCTTGAGTTCCAGAATATATGGCTACACCTTC.